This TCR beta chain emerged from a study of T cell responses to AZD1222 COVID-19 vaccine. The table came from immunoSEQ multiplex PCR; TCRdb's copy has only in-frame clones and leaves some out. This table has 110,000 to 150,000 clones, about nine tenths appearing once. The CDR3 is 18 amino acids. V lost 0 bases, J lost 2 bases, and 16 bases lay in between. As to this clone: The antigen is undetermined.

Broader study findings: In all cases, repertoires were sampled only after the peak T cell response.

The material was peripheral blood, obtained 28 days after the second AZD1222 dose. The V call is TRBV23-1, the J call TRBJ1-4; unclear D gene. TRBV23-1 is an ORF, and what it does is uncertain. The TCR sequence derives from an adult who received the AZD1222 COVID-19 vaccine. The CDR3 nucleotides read TGCGCCAGCAGTCAATCGATAGTAAGGGATCGGACTAATGAAAAACTGTTTTTT. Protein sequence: CASSQSIVRDRTNEKLFF.